Listed below are T cell receptor beta chains from one sample, sequenced in a study of OX40 agonist ivuxolimab in advanced cancers. TCRdb's table, derived via immunoSEQ multiplex PCR, lists solely in-frame clones and lacks some. The data show about 20,000 clones, 77% seen once. The material sequenced was CD4+ or CD8+ T cells sorted from blood, taken in a trial of the OX40 agonist ivuxolimab. These receptors were taken from an adult with an advanced solid tumor such as melanoma, head and neck, liver or kidney cancer. Both conserved end residues are part of each CDR3. Each record gives: D gene, J gene, clone size, V gene, CDR3 protein, CDR3 DNA. A D gene is named only where the DNA matches it firmly. Where a row states a size, it is once, few, many or the class of an expanded clone; other rows omit it.

d_gene: NA
j_gene: TRBJ1-1
abundance: NA
v_gene: TRBV5-1
CDR3aa: CASSLGRMSYTEAFF
CDR3nt: TGCGCCAGCAGCTTGGGTCGGATGTCGTACACTGAAGCTTTCTTT

d_gene: NA
j_gene: TRBJ2-5
abundance: NA
v_gene: TRBV7-2
CDR3aa: CASSLVGGLAEETQYF
CDR3nt: TGTGCCAGCAGCTTAGTGGGGGGTTTGGCGGAAGAGACCCAGTACTTC

d_gene: NA
j_gene: TRBJ1-1
abundance: once
v_gene: TRBV14
CDR3aa: CASSAVGVSALNTEAFF
CDR3nt: TGTGCCAGCAGCGCGGTAGGAGTATCTGCGCTGAACACTGAAGCTTTCTTT

d_gene: NA
j_gene: TRBJ2-1
abundance: NA
v_gene: TRBV12-5
CDR3aa: CASGRDSHPNEQFF
CDR3nt: TGTGCTAGTGGCCGGGACTCCCACCCCAATGAGCAGTTCTTC

d_gene: NA
j_gene: TRBJ1-5
abundance: NA
v_gene: TRBV28
CDR3aa: CASRPGADSNQPQHF
CDR3nt: TGTGCCAGCAGACCCGGGGCAGATAGCAATCAGCCCCAGCATTTT

d_gene: TRBD1
j_gene: TRBJ2-7
abundance: NA
v_gene: TRBV19
CDR3aa: CASSLTGSPYEQYF
CDR3nt: TGTGCCAGTAGCTTGACAGGGTCCCCTTACGAGCAGTACTTC

d_gene: NA
j_gene: TRBJ2-5
abundance: NA
v_gene: TRBV7-6
CDR3aa: CASSLRSGLPFGETQYF
CDR3nt: TGTGCCAGCAGCTTAAGGTCGGGCCTGCCTTTCGGCGAGACCCAGTACTTC

d_gene: NA
j_gene: TRBJ1-6
abundance: few
v_gene: TRBV27
CDR3aa: CASSSGGPLHF
CDR3nt: TGTGCCAGCAGTTCAGGCGGACCCCTCCACTTT

d_gene: TRBD1
j_gene: TRBJ1-1
abundance: NA
v_gene: TRBV19
CDR3aa: CASSLQGRGTEAFF
CDR3nt: TGTGCCAGTAGTTTACAGGGGAGGGGGACTGAAGCTTTCTTT

d_gene: TRBD2
j_gene: TRBJ2-1
abundance: NA
v_gene: TRBV27
CDR3aa: CASSPLGLAGTPNEQFF
CDR3nt: TGTGCCAGCAGTCCCCTTGGGCTAGCGGGGACACCCAATGAGCAGTTCTTC

d_gene: NA
j_gene: TRBJ2-1
abundance: NA
v_gene: TRBV5-4
CDR3aa: CASSLGAGDIYNEQFF
CDR3nt: TGTGCCAGCAGCTTGGGGGCGGGGGACATCTACAATGAGCAGTTCTTC

d_gene: TRBD1
j_gene: TRBJ1-2
abundance: medium-sized
v_gene: TRBV4-3
CDR3aa: CASSQDEGAQNGYTF
CDR3nt: TGCGCCAGCAGCCAAGATGAGGGGGCACAGAATGGCTACACCTTC

d_gene: TRBD1
j_gene: TRBJ2-5
abundance: NA
v_gene: TRBV4-3
CDR3aa: CASSQVPGGQETQYF
CDR3nt: TGCGCCAGCAGCCAAGTACCAGGGGGCCAAGAGACCCAGTACTTC

d_gene: NA
j_gene: TRBJ2-2
abundance: NA
v_gene: TRBV4-2
CDR3aa: CASSPTVAGELFF
CDR3nt: TGTGCCAGCAGCCCGACTGTTGCCGGGGAGCTGTTTTTT

d_gene: NA
j_gene: TRBJ2-3
abundance: NA
v_gene: TRBV19
CDR3aa: CASSYLIAGDPEFTDTQYF
CDR3nt: TGTGCCAGTAGTTATTTGATTGCCGGGGACCCTGAATTCACAGATACGCAGTATTTT

d_gene: TRBD1
j_gene: TRBJ2-7
abundance: NA
v_gene: TRBV7-9
CDR3aa: CASSSGTGVSYEQYF
CDR3nt: TGTGCCAGCAGTTCTGGGACAGGGGTATCCTACGAGCAGTACTTC

d_gene: NA
j_gene: TRBJ2-1
abundance: NA
v_gene: TRBV29-1
CDR3aa: CSVEEGRNEQFF
CDR3nt: TGCAGCGTTGAAGAGGGTCGCAATGAGCAGTTCTTC

d_gene: NA
j_gene: TRBJ2-3
abundance: NA
v_gene: TRBV25-1
CDR3aa: CASRVNPQEGNTQYF
CDR3nt: TGTGCCAGCAGAGTAAACCCTCAAGAGGGAAATACGCAGTATTTT

d_gene: NA
j_gene: TRBJ1-3
abundance: NA
v_gene: TRBV6-5
CDR3aa: CASRAGANSGNTIYF
CDR3nt: TGTGCCAGCAGGGCAGGGGCGAACTCTGGAAACACCATATATTTT

d_gene: NA
j_gene: TRBJ2-2
abundance: NA
v_gene: TRBV7-6
CDR3aa: CASSSSVGVWGELFF
CDR3nt: TGTGCCAGCAGCTCTTCCGTCGGTGTGTGGGGGGAGCTGTTTTTT

d_gene: TRBD1
j_gene: TRBJ2-1
abundance: NA
v_gene: TRBV4-1
CDR3aa: CASSQRPARTGDNEQFF
CDR3nt: TGCGCCAGCAGCCAGCGTCCTGCCCGGACAGGGGACAATGAGCAGTTCTTC

d_gene: TRBD1
j_gene: TRBJ1-1
abundance: NA
v_gene: TRBV19
CDR3aa: CASSPFFQEGATPEAFF
CDR3nt: TGTGCCAGTAGTCCCTTTTTCCAGGAGGGGGCCACGCCTGAAGCTTTCTTT

d_gene: NA
j_gene: TRBJ2-7
abundance: NA
v_gene: TRBV19
CDR3aa: CASSPRDSLYEQYF
CDR3nt: TGTGCCAGTAGTCCGCGGGACAGTCTATACGAGCAGTACTTC

d_gene: NA
j_gene: TRBJ2-3
abundance: few
v_gene: TRBV2
CDR3aa: CAGFEVPDTQYF
CDR3nt: TGTGCCGGATTCGAAGTCCCAGATACGCAGTATTTT

d_gene: TRBD2
j_gene: TRBJ2-7
abundance: NA
v_gene: TRBV19
CDR3aa: CASSMGGYKQYF
CDR3nt: TGTGCCAGTAGTATGGGAGGGTACAAGCAGTACTTC

d_gene: NA
j_gene: TRBJ2-3
abundance: NA
v_gene: TRBV2
CDR3aa: CASSLGPRGADTQYF
CDR3nt: TGTGCCAGCAGCCTCGGGCCGCGGGGCGCAGATACGCAGTATTTT